The rows below give T cell receptor beta chains drawn from one sample of a study of T cell repertoires in cytomegalovirus infection. TCRdb re-called the reads through MiXCR, storing one row per CDR3 protein. The sample has about 700,000 distinct CDR3 sequences; around a third are singletons. No cognate antigen is known for these TCRs. Sequencing used cultured PBMCs, obtained from culture after CMV antigen stimulation. These receptors were obtained from a human donor in good health (CMV status not recorded). Some clones in this sample may be carry-over from other donors' samples. Both conserved end residues are part of each CDR3. The D gene is left open where the match is weak. Not all rows give a size; the values are once, few, many and, for expanded clones, a class.

d_call	clone_size	v_call	j_call	cdr3_nt	cdr3_aa
-	few	TRBV27	TRBJ1-5	TGTGCCAGCAGTTTAAGGGGACGGTTCAATCAGCCCCAGCATTTT	CASSLRGRFNQPQHF
-	-	TRBV19	TRBJ2-4	TGTGCCAGTGGGGCAACGAGGAACATTCAGTACTTC	CASGATRNIQYF
TRBD1	many	TRBV7-2	TRBJ1-2	TGTGCCAGCAGCTTTTCGACAGGGGGCTATGGCTACACCTTC	CASSFSTGGYGYTF
-	-	TRBV4-1	TRBJ2-3	TGCGCCAGCAGCCAAGATACAGGGAGGGCAGATACGCAGTATTTT	CASSQDTGRADTQYF
-	-	TRBV12-3/TRBV12-4	TRBJ2-7	TGTGCCAGCAGTTTTGTAAGCTTCGTCTACGAGCAGTACTTC	CASSFVSFVYEQYF
-	few	TRBV11-2	TRBJ2-3	TGTGCCAGCAGCTTAGACCCCGGGAGCTTCGATACGCAGTATTTT	CASSLDPGSFDTQYF
TRBD1	-	TRBV5-1	TRBJ2-3	TGCGCCAGCAGCTTGGGGGACAGAGGGGATACGCAGTATTTT	CASSLGDRGDTQYF
-	many	TRBV7-2	TRBJ2-3	TGTGCCAGCAGCTTAGGGCTCAGAGATACGCAGTATTTT	CASSLGLRDTQYF
-	-	TRBV7-9	TRBJ1-2	TGTGCCAGCAGCTCCATGACGGCGGGTGATGGCTACACCTTC	CASSSMTAGDGYTF
-	few	TRBV20-1	TRBJ2-7	TGCAGTGCTAGAGTTCGAGGCACCTACGAGCAGTACTTC	CSARVRGTYEQYF
TRBD1	-	TRBV19	TRBJ1-5	TGTGCCAGTAGTCCTCACAGGGGAGTTCAGCCCCAGCATTTT	CASSPHRGVQPQHF
-	many	TRBV7-6	TRBJ1-4	TGTGCCAGCAGCCCCCGAGGGCAGGCCATAGCAACTAATGAAAAACTGTTTTTT	CASSPRGQAIATNEKLFF
TRBD2	few	TRBV7-8	TRBJ2-1	TGTGCCAGCAGCCCCTATGGCGGGGGGTGGGGTTCTGAGCAGTTCTTC	CASSPYGGGWGSEQFF
-	many	TRBV7-2	TRBJ2-5	TGTGCCAGCAGCTTCCCGGCTGAGACCCAGTACTTC	CASSFPAETQYF
-	-	TRBV20-1	TRBJ1-3	TGCAGTGCCTCTCGTTCGGGAGCTGGAAACACCATATATTTT	CSASRSGAGNTIYF
-	-	TRBV18	TRBJ1-2	TGTGCCAGCTCACCACGATGGGGCGAGGCGTCTCCGGGTGGCTACACCTTC	CASSPRWGEASPGGYTF
TRBD2	many	TRBV7-2	TRBJ2-7	TGTGCCAGCAGCTTAACTAGCGGGAGAATCGACGAGCAGTACTTC	CASSLTSGRIDEQYF
TRBD1	-	TRBV6-5	TRBJ1-4	TGTGCCAGCACTCAAAGACAGGGTAATGAAAAACTGTTTTTT	CASTQRQGNEKLFF
-	many	TRBV7-2	TRBJ1-2	TGTGCCAGCAGCGCCCTCTTGGTTGGCTACACCTTC	CASSALLVGYTF
-	many	TRBV7-2	TRBJ2-2	TGTGCCAGCAGCTTCGCTGGGGAAGGGGAGCTGTTTTTT	CASSFAGEGELFF
-	-	TRBV7-8	TRBJ1-2	TGTGCCAGCAGCTCCCGGTGGGCTAATGGCTACACCTTC	CASSSRWANGYTF
-	-	TRBV29-1	TRBJ1-1	TGCAGCGTTGAAGATATACCCCGGAACACTGAAGCTTTCTTT	CSVEDIPRNTEAFF
-	-	TRBV20-1	TRBJ2-7	TGCAGTGCTGGGGGCGCGGGGGCTCGTCAGTACTTC	CSAGGAGARQYF
-	-	TRBV19	TRBJ2-2	TGTGCCAGTAGTACCCCACAAGCGAACACCGGGGAGCTGTTTTTT	CASSTPQANTGELFF
-	few	TRBV28	TRBJ2-2	TGTGCCAGCAGTTTATGGGCAGGCTCGAACACCGGGGAGCTGTTTTTT	CASSLWAGSNTGELFF
-	many	TRBV11-2	TRBJ2-1	TGTGCCAGCAGTTTGACTGGTGACAATGAGCAGTTCTTC	CASSLTGDNEQFF
TRBD2	few	TRBV15	TRBJ2-3	TGTGCCACCAGCAGAGTCCAGCGGGGCGTAGATACGCAGTATTTT	CATSRVQRGVDTQYF
TRBD2	few	TRBV6-2/TRBV6-3	TRBJ2-2	TGTGCCAGCAGCCCGGTGGGCGGGAGGGAATCGAACACCGGGGAGCTGTTTTTT	CASSPVGGRESNTGELFF
-	-	TRBV4-2	TRBJ2-1	TGTGCCAGCAGCCAAGATTCGCGGGTCAGGCAGGACAATGAGCAGTTCTTC	CASSQDSRVRQDNEQFF
-	-	TRBV7-3	TRBJ1-2	TGTGCCAGCAGCTTCGCAGGAGACTATGGCTACACCTTC	CASSFAGDYGYTF
-	few	TRBV6-1	TRBJ1-4	TGTGCCAGCAGTAAAAACAAGGACAGATTAAATGAAAAACTGTTTTTT	CASSKNKDRLNEKLFF
-	-	TRBV6-2/TRBV6-3	TRBJ2-6	TGTGCCAGCAGAAATGGGGCCAACGTCCTGACTTTC	CASRNGANVLTF
TRBD2	-	TRBV19	TRBJ2-7	TGTGCCAGTAGTTCCCTCCTAGCGGGAGGGGACTACGAGCAGTACTTC	CASSSLLAGGDYEQYF